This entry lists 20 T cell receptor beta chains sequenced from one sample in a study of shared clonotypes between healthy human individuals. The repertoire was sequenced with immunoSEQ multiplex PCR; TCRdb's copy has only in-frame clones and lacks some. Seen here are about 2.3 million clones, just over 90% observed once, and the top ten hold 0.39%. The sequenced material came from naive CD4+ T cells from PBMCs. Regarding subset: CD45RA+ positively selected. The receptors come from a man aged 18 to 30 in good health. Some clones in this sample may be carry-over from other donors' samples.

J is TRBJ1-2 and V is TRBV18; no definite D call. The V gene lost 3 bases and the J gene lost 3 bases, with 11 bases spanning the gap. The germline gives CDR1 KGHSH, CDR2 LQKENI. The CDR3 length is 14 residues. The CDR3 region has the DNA TGTGCCAGCTCACCTCAGGCGGACTACTATGGCTACACCTTC. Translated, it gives CASSPQADYYGYTF.

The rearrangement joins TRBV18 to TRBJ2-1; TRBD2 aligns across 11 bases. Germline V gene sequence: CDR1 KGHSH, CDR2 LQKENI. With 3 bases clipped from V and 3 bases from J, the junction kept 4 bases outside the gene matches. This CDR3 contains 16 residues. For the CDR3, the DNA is TGTGCCAGCTCACCCCTAGCGGGGGGCCTCTACAATGAGCAGTTCTTC. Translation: CASSPLAGGLYNEQFF. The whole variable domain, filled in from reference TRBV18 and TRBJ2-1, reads NAGVMQNPRHLVRRRGQEARLRCSPMKGHSHVYWYRQLPEEGLKFMVYLQKENIIDESGMPKERFSAEFPKEGPSILRIQQVVRGDSAAYFCASSPLAGGLYNEQFFGPGTRLTVL.

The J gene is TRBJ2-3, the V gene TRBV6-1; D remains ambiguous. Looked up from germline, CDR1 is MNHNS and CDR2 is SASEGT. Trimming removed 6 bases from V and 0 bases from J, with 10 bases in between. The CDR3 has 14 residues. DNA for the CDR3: TGTGCCAGCAGGTGGAGCAGTAGCACAGATACGCAGTATTTT. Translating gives CASRWSSSTDTQYF.

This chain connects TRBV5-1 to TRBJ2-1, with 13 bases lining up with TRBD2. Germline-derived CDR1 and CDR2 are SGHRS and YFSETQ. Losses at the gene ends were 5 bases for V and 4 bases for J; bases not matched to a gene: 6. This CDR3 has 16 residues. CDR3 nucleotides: TGCGCCAGCAGTCAGGGACTAGCGGGACCGTACAATGAGCAGTTCTTC. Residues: CASSQGLAGPYNEQFF.

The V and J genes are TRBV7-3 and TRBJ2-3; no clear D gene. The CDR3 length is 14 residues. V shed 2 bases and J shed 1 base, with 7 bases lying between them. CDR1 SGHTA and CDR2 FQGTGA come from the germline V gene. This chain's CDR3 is CASSLDSRTDTQYF. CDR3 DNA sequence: TGTGCCAGCAGCTTAGATTCGCGCACAGATACGCAGTATTTT.

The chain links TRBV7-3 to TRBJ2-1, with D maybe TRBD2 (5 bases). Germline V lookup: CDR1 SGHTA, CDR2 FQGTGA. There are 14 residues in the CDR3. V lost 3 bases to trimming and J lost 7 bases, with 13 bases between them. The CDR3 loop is CASSFRETRNEQFF. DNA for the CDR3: TGTGCCAGCAGCTTTAGGGAAACTAGGAATGAGCAGTTCTTC.

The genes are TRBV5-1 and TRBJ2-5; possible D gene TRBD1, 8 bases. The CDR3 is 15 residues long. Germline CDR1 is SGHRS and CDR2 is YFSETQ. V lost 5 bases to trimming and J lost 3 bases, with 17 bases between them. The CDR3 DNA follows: TGCGCCAGCAGACTTAACAGGGGGGGAGAAGAGACCCAGTACTTC. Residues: CASRLNRGGEETQYF.

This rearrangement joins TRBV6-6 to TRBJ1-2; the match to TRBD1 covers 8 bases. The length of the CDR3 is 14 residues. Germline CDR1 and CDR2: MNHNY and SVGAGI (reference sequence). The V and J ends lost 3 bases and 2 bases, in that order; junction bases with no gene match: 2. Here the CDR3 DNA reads TGTGCCAGCAGTTATCAGGGGGCGAACTATGGCTACACCTTC. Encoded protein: CASSYQGANYGYTF.

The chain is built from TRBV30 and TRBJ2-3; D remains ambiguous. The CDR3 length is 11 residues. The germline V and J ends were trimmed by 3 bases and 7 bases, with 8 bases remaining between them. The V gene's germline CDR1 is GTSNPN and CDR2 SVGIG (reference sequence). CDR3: CAWSPENTQYF. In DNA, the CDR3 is TGTGCCTGGAGCCCCGAGAATACGCAGTATTTT.

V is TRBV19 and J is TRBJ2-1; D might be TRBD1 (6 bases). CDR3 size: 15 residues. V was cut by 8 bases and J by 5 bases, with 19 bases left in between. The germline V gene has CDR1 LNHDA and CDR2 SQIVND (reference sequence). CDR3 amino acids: CASASGHSFNNEQFF. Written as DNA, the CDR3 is TGTGCCAGTGCTTCGGGACACAGTTTTAACAATGAGCAGTTCTTC.

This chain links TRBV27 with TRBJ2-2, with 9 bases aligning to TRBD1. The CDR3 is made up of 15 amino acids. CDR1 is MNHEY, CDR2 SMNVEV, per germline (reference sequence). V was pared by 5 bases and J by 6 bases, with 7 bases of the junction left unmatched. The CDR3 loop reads CASSILYRGPGELFF. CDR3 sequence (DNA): TGTGCCAGCAGTATCTTATACAGGGGGCCCGGGGAGCTGTTTTTT.

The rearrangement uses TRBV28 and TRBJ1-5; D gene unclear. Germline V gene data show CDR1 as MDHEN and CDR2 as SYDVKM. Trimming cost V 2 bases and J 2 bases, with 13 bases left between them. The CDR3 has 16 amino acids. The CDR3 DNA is TGTGCCAGCAGTTTACAAACATGGCAAGGCAATCAGCCCCAGCATTTT. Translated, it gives CASSLQTWQGNQPQHF. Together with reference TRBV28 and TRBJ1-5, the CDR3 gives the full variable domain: DVKVTQSSRYLVKRTGEKVFLECVQDMDHENMFWYRQDPGLGLRLIYFSYDVKMKEKGDIPEGYSVSREKKERFSLILESASTNQTSMYLCASSLQTWQGNQPQHFGDGTRLSIL.

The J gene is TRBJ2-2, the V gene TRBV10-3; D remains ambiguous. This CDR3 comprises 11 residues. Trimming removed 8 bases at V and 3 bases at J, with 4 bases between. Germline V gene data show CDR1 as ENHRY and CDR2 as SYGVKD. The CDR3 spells CAIGYTGELFF. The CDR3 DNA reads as TGTGCCATCGGGTACACCGGGGAGCTGTTTTTT.

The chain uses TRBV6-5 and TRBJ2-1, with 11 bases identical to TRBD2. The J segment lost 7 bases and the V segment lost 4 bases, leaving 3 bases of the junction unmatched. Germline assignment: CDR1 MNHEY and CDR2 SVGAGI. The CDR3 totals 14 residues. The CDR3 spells CASSSGLAENEQFF. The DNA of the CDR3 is TGTGCCAGCAGTTCGGGACTAGCGGAGAATGAGCAGTTCTTC.

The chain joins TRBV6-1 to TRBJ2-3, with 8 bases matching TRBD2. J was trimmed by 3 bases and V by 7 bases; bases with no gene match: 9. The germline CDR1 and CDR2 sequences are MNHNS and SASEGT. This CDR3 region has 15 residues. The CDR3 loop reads CASNKRELGTDTQYF. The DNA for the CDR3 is TGTGCCAGCAATAAGCGGGAGCTCGGGACAGATACGCAGTATTTT.

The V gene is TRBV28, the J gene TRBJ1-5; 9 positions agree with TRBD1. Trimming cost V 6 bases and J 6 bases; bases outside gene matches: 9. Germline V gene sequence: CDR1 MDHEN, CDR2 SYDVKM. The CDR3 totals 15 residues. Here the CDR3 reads CASRTGTGSGQPQHF. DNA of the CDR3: TGTGCCAGCAGAACCGGGACAGGGTCTGGTCAGCCCCAGCATTTT.

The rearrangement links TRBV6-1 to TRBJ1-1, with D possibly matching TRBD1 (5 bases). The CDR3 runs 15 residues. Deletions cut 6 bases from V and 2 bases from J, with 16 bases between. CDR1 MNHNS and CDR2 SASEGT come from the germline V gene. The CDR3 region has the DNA TGTGCCAGCAGCGCCTCCACAAGGGGCAACACTGAAGCTTTCTTT. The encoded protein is CASSASTRGNTEAFF.

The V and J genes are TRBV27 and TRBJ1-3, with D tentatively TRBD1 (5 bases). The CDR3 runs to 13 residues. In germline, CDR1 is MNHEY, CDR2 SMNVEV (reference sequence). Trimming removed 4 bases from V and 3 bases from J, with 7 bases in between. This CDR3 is CASSYDSGNTIYF. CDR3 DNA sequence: TGTGCCAGCAGTTACGACAGTGGAAACACCATATATTTT.

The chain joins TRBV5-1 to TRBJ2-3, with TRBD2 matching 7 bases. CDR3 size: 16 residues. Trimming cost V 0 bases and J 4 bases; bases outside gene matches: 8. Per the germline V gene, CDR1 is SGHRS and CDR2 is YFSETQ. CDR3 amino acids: CASSLVPGGPADTQYF. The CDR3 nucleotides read TGCGCCAGCAGCTTGGTTCCGGGAGGACCGGCAGATACGCAGTATTTT.

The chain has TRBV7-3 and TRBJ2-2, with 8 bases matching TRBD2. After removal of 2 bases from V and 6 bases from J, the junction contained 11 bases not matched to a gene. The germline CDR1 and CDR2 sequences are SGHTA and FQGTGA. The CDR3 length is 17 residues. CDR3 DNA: TGTGCCAGCAGCTTATTGGGGACTAGTAATGGCGCCGGGGAGCTGTTTTTT. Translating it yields CASSLLGTSNGAGELFF.